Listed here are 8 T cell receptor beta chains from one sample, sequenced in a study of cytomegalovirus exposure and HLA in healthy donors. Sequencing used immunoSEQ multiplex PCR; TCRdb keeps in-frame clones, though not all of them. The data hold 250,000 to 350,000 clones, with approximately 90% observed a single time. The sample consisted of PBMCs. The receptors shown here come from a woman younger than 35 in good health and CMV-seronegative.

DNA for the CDR3: TGCGCCAGCAGCCAAGAGAAAGCGGGAGATTCAGAGACCCAGTACTTC. This encodes CASSQEKAGDSETQYF. V gene TRBV4-1 combines with J gene TRBJ2-5, with 8 bases aligning to TRBD2. Germline lookup yields CDR1 MGHRA and CDR2 YSYEKL. V dropped 0 bases and J dropped 4; count of bases not matched to a gene: 7. The CDR3 is 16 residues long.

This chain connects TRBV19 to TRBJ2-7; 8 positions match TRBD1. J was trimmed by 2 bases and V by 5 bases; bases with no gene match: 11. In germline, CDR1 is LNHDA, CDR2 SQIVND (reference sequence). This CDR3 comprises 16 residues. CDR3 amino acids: CASSPYQGADPYEQYF. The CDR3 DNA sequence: TGTGCCAGTAGTCCGTACCAGGGGGCGGACCCCTACGAGCAGTACTTC.

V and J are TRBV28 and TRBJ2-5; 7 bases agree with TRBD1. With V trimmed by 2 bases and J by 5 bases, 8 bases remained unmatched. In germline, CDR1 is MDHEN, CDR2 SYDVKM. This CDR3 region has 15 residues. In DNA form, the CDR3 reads TGTGCCAGCAGTTTAGGGGACAGAGGCCCGGAGACCCAGTACTTC. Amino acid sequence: CASSLGDRGPETQYF.

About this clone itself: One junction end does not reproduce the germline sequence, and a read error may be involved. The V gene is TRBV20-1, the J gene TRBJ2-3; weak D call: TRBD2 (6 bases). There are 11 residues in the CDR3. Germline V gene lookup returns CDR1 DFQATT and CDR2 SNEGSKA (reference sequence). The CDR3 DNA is TGCAGTGCTCCCAGGGAGGATACGCGGTATTTT. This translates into CSAPREDTRYF.

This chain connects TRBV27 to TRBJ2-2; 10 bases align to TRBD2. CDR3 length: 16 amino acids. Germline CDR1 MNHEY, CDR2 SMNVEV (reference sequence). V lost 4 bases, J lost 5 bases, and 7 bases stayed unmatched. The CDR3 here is CASSWTPSGSTGELFF. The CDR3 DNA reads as TGTGCCAGCAGTTGGACGCCTAGCGGGAGTACCGGGGAGCTGTTTTTT.

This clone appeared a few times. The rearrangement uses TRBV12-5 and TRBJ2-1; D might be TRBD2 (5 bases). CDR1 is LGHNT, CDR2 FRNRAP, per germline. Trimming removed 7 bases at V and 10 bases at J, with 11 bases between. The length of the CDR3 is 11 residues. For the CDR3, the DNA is TGTGCTAGTGACGGAGAGGGAGAGCAGTTCTTC. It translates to CASDGEGEQFF. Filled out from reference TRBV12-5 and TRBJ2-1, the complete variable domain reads DARVTQTPRHKVTEMGQEVTMRCQPILGHNTVFWYRQTMMQGLELLAYFRNRAPLDDSGMPKDRFSAEMPDATLATLKIQPSEPRDSAVYFCASDGEGEQFFGPGTRLTVL.

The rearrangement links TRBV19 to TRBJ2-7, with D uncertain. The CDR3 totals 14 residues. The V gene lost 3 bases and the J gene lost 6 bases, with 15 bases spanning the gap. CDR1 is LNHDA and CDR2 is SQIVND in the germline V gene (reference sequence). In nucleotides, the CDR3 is TGTGCCAGTAGTATTACCACTGCCCCCCTCGAGCAGTACTTC. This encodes CASSITTAPLEQYF.

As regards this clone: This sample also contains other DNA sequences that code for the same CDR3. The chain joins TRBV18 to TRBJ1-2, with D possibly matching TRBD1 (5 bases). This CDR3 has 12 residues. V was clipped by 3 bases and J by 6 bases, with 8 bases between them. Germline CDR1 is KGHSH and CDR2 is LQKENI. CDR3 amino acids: CASSPIRDGYTF. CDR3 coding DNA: TGTGCCAGCTCACCGATCAGGGATGGCTACACCTTC.